The 11 T cell receptor beta chains below come from one sample, sequenced in a study of cytomegalovirus exposure and HLA in healthy donors. Use of 60 Vbeta and 13 Jbeta primers characterized the PCR. Here immunoSEQ multiplex PCR was the method, and the copy in TCRdb shows in-frame clones only, minus some. The sample has about 160,000 clones, roughly 80% seen once. The sample comprised PBMCs. All receptors derive from a man aged 50 to 59 in good health and CMV-seropositive.

The V and J genes are TRBV6-5 and TRBJ2-7; D remains ambiguous. This CDR3 is built from 13 residues. Trimming pared 2 bases from V and 3 bases from J, leaving 8 bases between. Germline lookup yields CDR1 MNHEY and CDR2 SVGAGI. In DNA form, the CDR3 reads TGTGCCAGCAGTTACAACAGAGACTACGAGCAGTACTTC. Translated: CASSYNRDYEQYF.

This chain joins TRBV6-5 and TRBJ1-5; 7 nucleotides agree with TRBD1. Trimming took 6 bases from V and 5 from J; bases not matched to a gene: 7. The CDR3 sequence is 14 residues long. Germline lookup yields CDR1 MNHEY and CDR2 SVGAGI. This CDR3 reads CASSKQGRDQPQHF. CDR3 nucleotide sequence: TGTGCCAGCAGCAAACAGGGGAGAGATCAGCCCCAGCATTTT.

The chain carries TRBV7-3 and TRBJ2-2, with 7 bases fitting TRBD1. The CDR3 consists of 13 residues. The V and J ends lost 5 bases and 4 bases, in that order; junction bases with no gene match: 1. Germline lookup yields CDR1 SGHTA and CDR2 FQGTGA. Written as DNA, the CDR3 is TGTGCCAGCAGCCGGGACAGCACCGGGGAGCTGTTTTTT. Translating it yields CASSRDSTGELFF.

The CDR3 DNA is TGTGCCACAGAAGATACGGGACAGAGAGAGCAGTACTTC. It translates to CATEDTGQREQYF. This rearrangement joins TRBV15 to TRBJ2-7; the match to TRBD1 covers 7 bases. CDR3 length equals 13 residues. Germline CDR1 and CDR2: LNHNV and YYDKDF (reference sequence). Unmatched junction bases numbered 12, after V lost 9 bases and J lost 7 bases.

About this clone: Sequence at one end of the junction differs from germline and may be a read error. The genes are TRBV18 and TRBJ2-3; D call uncertain. This CDR3 has 13 residues. The V gene's germline CDR1 is KGHSH and CDR2 LQKENI. As DNA, the CDR3 is TGTGCCAGCTCCCCACGAGAGGCCGATACGCAGTATTTT. Protein sequence: CASSPREADTQYF.

The chain links TRBV6-5 to TRBJ1-1; D is unclear. The CDR3 totals 11 residues. Trimming took off 7 bases at V and 1 base at J, with 4 bases between the two ends. Germline CDR1 MNHEY, CDR2 SVGAGI. Written as DNA, the CDR3 is TGTGCCAGCAACAGGAACACTGAAGCTTTCTTT. Translated: CASNRNTEAFF.

V gene TRBV29-1 combines with J gene TRBJ1-4; D is possibly TRBD1 (6 bases). The germline V gene encodes CDR1 SQVTM and CDR2 ANQGSEA. Trimming left V 6 bases short and J 2 bases short, with 13 bases between. CDR3 length equals 14 residues. Here the CDR3 DNA reads TGCAGCGTCCAACAGGGTTCGACTAATGAAAAACTGTTTTTT. Protein sequence: CSVQQGSTNEKLFF.

The chain links TRBV7-2 to TRBJ2-2; possible D gene TRBD1, 6 bases. With 2 bases removed from V and 2 bases from J, the gap between germline ends came to 12 bases. Germline lookup yields CDR1 SGHTA and CDR2 FQGNSA. The CDR3 has 16 residues. CDR3 loop: CASSLFGTTNTGELFF. The CDR3 DNA sequence: TGTGCCAGCAGCTTATTCGGGACAACTAACACCGGGGAGCTGTTTTTT.

This chain uses TRBV2 with TRBJ2-7, with 7 bases lining up with TRBD2. This CDR3 is 14 amino acids long. With 5 bases clipped from V and 6 bases from J, the junction kept 10 bases outside the gene matches. In germline, CDR1 is SNHLY, CDR2 FYNNEI. This chain's CDR3 is CASSWEGRSSEQYF. The CDR3 DNA sequence: TGTGCCAGCAGTTGGGAGGGCCGCAGCTCCGAGCAGTACTTC.

This chain links TRBV5-1 with TRBJ1-2, with D unresolved. Germline V gene lookup returns CDR1 SGHRS and CDR2 YFSETQ. V lost 4 bases to trimming and J lost 0 bases, with 10 bases between them. The CDR3 extends over 14 amino acids. The CDR3 sequence is CASSTTQANYGYTF. The DNA for the CDR3 is TGCGCCAGCAGCACAACTCAGGCTAACTATGGCTACACCTTC.

This clone has just a few counts. V is TRBV9 and J is TRBJ1-1; D call uncertain. CDR3 length: 15 residues. Trimming cost V 0 bases and J 1 base, with 10 bases left between them. CDR1 is SGDLS and CDR2 is YYNGEE in the germline V gene. DNA for the CDR3: TGTGCCAGCAGCGTAGCTACGACGGGGAACACTGAAGCTTTCTTT. Translated, it gives CASSVATTGNTEAFF.